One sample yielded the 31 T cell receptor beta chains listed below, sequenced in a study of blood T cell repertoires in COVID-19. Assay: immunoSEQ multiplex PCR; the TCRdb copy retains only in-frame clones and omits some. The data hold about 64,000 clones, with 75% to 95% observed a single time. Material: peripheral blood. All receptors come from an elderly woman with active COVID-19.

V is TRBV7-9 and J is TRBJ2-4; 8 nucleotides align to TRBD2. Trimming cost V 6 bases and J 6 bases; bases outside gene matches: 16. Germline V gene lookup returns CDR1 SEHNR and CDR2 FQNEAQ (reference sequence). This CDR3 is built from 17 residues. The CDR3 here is CASRYRGPAGERNIQYF. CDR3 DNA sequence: TGTGCCAGCAGGTACCGCGGCCCAGCGGGGGAGCGAAACATTCAGTACTTC. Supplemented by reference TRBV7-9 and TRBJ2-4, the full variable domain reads DTGVSQNPRHKITKRGQNVTFRCDPISEHNRLYWYRQTLGQGPEFLTYFQNEAQLEKSRLLSDRFSAERPKGSFSTLEIQRTEQGDSAMYLCASRYRGPAGERNIQYFGAGTRLSVL.

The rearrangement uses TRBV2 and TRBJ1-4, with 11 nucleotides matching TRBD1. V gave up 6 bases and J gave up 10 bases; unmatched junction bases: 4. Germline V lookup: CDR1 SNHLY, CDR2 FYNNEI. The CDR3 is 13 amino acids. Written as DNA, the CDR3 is TGTGCCAGCAGACGGGACAGGGGGGGAAAACTGTTTTTT. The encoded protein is CASRRDRGGKLFF.

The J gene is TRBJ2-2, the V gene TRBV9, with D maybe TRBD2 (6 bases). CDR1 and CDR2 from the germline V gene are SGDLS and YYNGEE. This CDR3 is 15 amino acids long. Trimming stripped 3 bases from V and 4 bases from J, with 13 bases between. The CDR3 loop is CASSAGGMATGELFF. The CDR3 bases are TGTGCCAGCAGCGCTGGCGGGATGGCCACCGGGGAGCTGTTTTTT.

The CDR3 protein is CASSPGRRGQPQHF. CDR3 sequence (DNA): TGTGCCAGCAGTCCAGGGCGGCGGGGTCAGCCCCAGCATTTT. The J gene is TRBJ1-5, the V gene TRBV28; the D gene is possibly TRBD1 (5 bases). Trimming removed 5 bases at V and 6 bases at J, with 14 bases between. The V gene's germline CDR1 is MDHEN and CDR2 SYDVKM. This CDR3 is built from 14 residues.

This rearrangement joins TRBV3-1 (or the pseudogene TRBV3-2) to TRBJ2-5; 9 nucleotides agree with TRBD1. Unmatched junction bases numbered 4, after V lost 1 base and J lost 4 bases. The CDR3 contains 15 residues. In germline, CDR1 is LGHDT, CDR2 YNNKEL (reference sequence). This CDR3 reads CASSQGTGERETQYF. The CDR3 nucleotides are TGTGCCAGCAGCCAAGGGACAGGGGAGCGAGAGACCCAGTACTTC.

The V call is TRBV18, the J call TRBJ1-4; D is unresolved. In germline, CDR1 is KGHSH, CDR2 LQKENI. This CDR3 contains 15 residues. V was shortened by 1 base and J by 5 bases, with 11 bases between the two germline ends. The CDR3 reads CASSPLATPNEKLFF. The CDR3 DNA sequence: TGTGCCAGCTCACCACTAGCAACGCCCAATGAAAAACTGTTTTTT. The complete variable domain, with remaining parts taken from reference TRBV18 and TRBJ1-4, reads NAGVMQNPRHLVRRRGQEARLRCSPMKGHSHVYWYRQLPEEGLKFMVYLQKENIIDESGMPKERFSAEFPKEGPSILRIQQVVRGDSAAYFCASSPLATPNEKLFFGSGTQLSVL.

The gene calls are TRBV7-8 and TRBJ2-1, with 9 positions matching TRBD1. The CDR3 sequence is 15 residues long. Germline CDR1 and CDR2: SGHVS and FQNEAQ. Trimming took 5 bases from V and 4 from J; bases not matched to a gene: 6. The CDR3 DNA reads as TGTGCCAGCAGCCCGGGGACAGGGAGGTACAATGAGCAGTTCTTC. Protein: CASSPGTGRYNEQFF. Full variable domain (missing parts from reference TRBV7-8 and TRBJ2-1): GAGVSQSPRYKVAKRGQDVALRCDPISGHVSLFWYQQALGQGPEFLTYFQNEAQLDKSGLPSDRFFAERPEGSVSTLKIQRTQQEDSAVYLCASSPGTGRYNEQFFGPGTRLTVL.

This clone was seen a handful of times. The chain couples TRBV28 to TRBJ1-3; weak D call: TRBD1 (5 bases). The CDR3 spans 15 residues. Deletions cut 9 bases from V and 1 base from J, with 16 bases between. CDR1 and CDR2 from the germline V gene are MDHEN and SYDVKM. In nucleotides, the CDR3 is TGTGCCAGTGCCGACAGTTTCGCTTCTGGAAACACCATATATTTT. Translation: CASADSFASGNTIYF. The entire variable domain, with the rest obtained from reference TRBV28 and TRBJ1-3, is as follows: DVKVTQSSRYLVKRTGEKVFLECVQDMDHENMFWYRQDPGLGLRLIYFSYDVKMKEKGDIPEGYSVSREKKERFSLILESASTNQTSMYLCASADSFASGNTIYFGEGSWLTVV.

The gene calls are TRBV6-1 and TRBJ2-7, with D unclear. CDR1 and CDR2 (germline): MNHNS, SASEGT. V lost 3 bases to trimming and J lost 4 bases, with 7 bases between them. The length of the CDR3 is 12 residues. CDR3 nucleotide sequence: TGTGCCAGCAGTGAGTCCAGATACGAGCAGTACGTC. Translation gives CASSESRYEQYV.

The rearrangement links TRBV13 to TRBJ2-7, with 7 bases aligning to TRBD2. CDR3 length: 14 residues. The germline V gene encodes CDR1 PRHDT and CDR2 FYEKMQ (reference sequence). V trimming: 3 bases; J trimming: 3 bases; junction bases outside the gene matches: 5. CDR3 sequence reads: CASSFAGEGYEQYF. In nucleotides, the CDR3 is TGTGCCAGCAGCTTCGCGGGGGAAGGCTACGAGCAGTACTTC.

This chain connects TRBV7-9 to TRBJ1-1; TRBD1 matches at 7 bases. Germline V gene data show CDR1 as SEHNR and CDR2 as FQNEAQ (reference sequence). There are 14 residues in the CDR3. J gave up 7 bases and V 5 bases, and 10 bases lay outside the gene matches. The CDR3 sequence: CASSPRQGWSEAFF. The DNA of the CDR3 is TGTGCCAGCAGCCCCCGACAGGGCTGGAGTGAAGCTTTCTTT.

Here the CDR3 DNA reads TGTGCCAGCAGCTCCAGACTAGCGGGAGGTTACAATGAGCAGTTCTTC. Translated, it gives CASSSRLAGGYNEQFF. The chain combines TRBV7-6 with TRBJ2-1; 13 bases match TRBD2. Germline V gene data show CDR1 as SGHVS and CDR2 as FNYEAQ. The CDR3 totals 16 residues. V lost 4 bases, J lost 4 bases, and 4 bases stayed unmatched.

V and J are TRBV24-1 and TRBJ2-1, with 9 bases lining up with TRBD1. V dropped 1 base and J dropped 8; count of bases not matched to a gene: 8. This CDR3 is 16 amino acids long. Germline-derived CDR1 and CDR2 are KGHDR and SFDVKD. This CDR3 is CATSDFTGTGNDEQFF. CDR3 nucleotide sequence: TGTGCCACCAGTGATTTCACTGGGACAGGGAACGATGAGCAGTTCTTC.

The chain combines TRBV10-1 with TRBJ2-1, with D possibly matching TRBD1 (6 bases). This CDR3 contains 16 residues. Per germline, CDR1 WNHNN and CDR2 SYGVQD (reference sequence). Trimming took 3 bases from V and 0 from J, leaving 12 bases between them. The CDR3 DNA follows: TGCGCCAGCAGTGATTATGGACAGCGCTCCTACAATGAGCAGTTCTTC. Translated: CASSDYGQRSYNEQFF.

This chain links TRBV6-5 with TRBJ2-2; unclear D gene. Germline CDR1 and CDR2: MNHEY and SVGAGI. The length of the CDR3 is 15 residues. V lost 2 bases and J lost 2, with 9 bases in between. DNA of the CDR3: TGTGCCAGCAGTTACAGAACTACTAACACCGGGGAGCTGTTTTTT. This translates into CASSYRTTNTGELFF.

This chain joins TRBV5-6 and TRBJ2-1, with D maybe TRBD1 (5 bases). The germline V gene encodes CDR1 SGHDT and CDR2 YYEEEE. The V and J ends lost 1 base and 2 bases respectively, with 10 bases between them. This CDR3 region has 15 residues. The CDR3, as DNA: TGTGCCAGCAGCTTGAATAGGGGAACCTACAATGAGCAGTTCTTC. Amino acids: CASSLNRGTYNEQFF. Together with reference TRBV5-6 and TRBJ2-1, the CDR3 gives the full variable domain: DAGVTQSPTHLIKTRGQQVTLRCSPKSGHDTVSWYQQALGQGPQFIFQYYEEEERQRGNFPDRFSGHQFPNYSSELNVNALLLGDSALYLCASSLNRGTYNEQFFGPGTRLTVL.

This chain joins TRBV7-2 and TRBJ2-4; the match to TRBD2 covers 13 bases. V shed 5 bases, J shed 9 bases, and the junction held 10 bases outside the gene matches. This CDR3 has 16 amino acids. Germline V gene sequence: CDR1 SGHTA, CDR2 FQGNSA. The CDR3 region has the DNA TGTGCCAGCAGCCCCCACCAACTAGCGGGGGGGGTCATTCAGTACTTC. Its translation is CASSPHQLAGGVIQYF.

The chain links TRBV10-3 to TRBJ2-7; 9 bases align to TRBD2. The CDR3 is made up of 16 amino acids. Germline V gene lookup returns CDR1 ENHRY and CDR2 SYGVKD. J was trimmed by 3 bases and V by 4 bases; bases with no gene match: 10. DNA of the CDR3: TGTGCCATCAGTGGCCGGGGGGGGACTAGCTACTACGAGCAGTACTTC. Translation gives CAISGRGGTSYYEQYF.

The CDR3 sequence: CASYRGSSTDTQYF. The CDR3 region has the DNA TGTGCCAGTTACAGGGGGTCGAGCACAGATACGCAGTATTTT. The chain is built from TRBV6-5 and TRBJ2-3; 8 positions match TRBD1. This CDR3 is 14 amino acids long. The V segment lost 9 bases and the J segment 0 bases; nucleotides outside the gene matches: 5. Germline lookup yields CDR1 MNHEY and CDR2 SVGAGI.

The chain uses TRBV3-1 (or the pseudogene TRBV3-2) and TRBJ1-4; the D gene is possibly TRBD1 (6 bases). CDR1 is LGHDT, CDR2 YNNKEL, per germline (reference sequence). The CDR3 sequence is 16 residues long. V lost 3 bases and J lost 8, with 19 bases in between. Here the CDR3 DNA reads TGTGCCAGCAGCCAGGGAGTGAACAGGGAGAGGGAAAAACTGTTTTTT. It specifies CASSQGVNREREKLFF.

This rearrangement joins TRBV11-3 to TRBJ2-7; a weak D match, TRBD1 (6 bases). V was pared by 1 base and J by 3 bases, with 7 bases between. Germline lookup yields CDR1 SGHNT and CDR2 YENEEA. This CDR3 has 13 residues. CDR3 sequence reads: CASSLAGDYEQYF. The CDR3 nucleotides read TGTGCCAGCAGCTTAGCAGGGGACTACGAGCAGTACTTC.

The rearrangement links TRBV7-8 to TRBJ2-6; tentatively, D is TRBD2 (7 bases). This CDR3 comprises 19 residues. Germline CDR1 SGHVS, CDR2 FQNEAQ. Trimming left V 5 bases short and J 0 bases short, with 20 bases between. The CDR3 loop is CASSPRLGGAPSGANVLTF. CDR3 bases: TGTGCCAGCAGCCCACGCCTAGGGGGGGCGCCCTCTGGGGCCAACGTCCTGACTTTC.

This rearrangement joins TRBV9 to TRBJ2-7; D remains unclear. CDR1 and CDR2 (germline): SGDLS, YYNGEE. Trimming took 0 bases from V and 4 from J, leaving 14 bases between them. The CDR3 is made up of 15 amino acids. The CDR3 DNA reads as TGTGCCAGCAGCGTAGCCGGCGCCCCCGGGTACGAGCAGTACTTC. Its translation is CASSVAGAPGYEQYF. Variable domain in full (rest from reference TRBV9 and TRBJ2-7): DSGVTQTPKHLITATGQRVTLRCSPRSGDLSVYWYQQSLDQGLQFLIQYYNGEERAKGNILERFSAQQFPDLHSELNLSSLELGDSALYFCASSVAGAPGYEQYFGPGTRLTVT.

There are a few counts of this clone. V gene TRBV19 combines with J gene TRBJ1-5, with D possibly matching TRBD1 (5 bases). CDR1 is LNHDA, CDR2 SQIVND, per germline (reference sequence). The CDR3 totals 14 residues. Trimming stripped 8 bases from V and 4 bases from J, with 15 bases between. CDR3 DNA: TGTGCCAGTGGGGTTTGGGGGGGAAATCAGCCCCAGCATTTT. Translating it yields CASGVWGGNQPQHF.

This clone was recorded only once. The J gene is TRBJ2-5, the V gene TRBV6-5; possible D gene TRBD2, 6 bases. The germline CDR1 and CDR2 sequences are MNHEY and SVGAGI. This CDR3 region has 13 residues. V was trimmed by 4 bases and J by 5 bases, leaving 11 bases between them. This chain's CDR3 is CASSLSGAETQYF. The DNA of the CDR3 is TGTGCCAGCAGTTTGTCGGGAGCCGAGACCCAGTACTTC.

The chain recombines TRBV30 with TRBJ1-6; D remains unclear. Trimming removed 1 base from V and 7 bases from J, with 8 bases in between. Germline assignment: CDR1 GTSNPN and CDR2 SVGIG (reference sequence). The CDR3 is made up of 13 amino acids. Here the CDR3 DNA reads TGTGCCTGGAGTGGTCAGTTCAATTCACCCCTCCACTTT. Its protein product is CAWSGQFNSPLHF.

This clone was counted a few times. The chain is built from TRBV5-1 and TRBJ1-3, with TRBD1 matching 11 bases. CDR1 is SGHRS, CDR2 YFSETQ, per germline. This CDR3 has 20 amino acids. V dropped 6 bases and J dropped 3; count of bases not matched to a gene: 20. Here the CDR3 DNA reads TGCGCCAGCACCCATCTAGGCGGGGGACAGGGGGTTAAGGGTGGAAACACCATATATTTT. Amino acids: CASTHLGGGQGVKGGNTIYF. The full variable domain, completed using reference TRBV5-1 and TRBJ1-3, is KAGVTQTPRYLIKTRGQQVTLSCSPISGHRSVSWYQQTPGQGLQFLFEYFSETQRNKGNFPGRFSGRQFSNSRSEMNVSTLELGDSALYLCASTHLGGGQGVKGGNTIYFGEGSWLTVV.

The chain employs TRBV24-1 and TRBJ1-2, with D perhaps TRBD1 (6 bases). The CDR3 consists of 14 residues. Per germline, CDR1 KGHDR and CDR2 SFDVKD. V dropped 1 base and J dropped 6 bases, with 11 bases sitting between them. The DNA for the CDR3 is TGTGCCACCAGTGATTTAAGGGGGAGAGATGGCTACACCTTC. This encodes CATSDLRGRDGYTF.

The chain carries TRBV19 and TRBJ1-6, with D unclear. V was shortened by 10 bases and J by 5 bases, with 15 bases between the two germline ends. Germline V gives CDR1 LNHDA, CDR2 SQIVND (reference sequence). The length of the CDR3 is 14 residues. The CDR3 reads CATKTSSDNSPLHF. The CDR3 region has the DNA TGTGCCACCAAGACTAGTTCGGATAATTCACCCCTCCACTTT.

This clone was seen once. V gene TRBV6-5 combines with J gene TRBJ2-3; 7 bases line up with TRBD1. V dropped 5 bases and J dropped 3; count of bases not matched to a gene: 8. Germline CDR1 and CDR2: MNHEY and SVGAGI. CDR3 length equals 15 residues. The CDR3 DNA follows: TGTGCCAGCAGTCGGGACAGAGAAAGGACAGATACGCAGTATTTT. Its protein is CASSRDRERTDTQYF.

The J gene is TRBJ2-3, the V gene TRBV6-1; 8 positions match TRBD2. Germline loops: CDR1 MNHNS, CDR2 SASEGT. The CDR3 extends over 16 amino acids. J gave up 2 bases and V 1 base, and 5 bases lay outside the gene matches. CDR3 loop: CASSEDRGGPTDTQYF. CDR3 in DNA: TGTGCCAGCAGTGAAGATCGGGGGGGTCCCACAGATACGCAGTATTTT.